This entry concerns a single T cell receptor (beta chain). Its antigen has not been determined. Base qualities are not provided; no much larger clone lies one nucleotide away. Compared with germline, V lacks 0 bases and J lacks 4 bases; bases without a gene match: 11. From the cysteine up to the phenylalanine, the CDR3 has a length of 16 residues. Left in the record is the CDR3 DNA by itself, 48 bases read in frame from the first base. The germline V gene encodes CDR1 DFQATT and CDR2 SNEGSKA (reference sequence). The data stem from a study of identical twins (dated by TCRdb to 2016 to 2017). Turning to the overall study: TCR alpha and beta repertoires from monozygotic twins, unrelated adults of various ages and cord blood were deep-sequenced to test whether fetal clonotypes persist. To rule out contamination, the twin experiments were replicated at different times with different library preparation protocols.

Receptor amplification or capture employed 5' RACE. Sequenced using an Illumina HiSeq 2000. Template switching introduced a universal primer binding site; the final cDNA contained a unique molecular identifier, enabling accurate counting of TCR cDNA molecules. Specific primers in the conserved constant-segment region were used to synthesize first-strand cDNA for TCR alpha and beta chains. To control for contamination, each cDNA library was double barcoded with a SMART-Mk sample barcode plus Illumina barcodes. TruSeq adapter sequences along with Illumina sample barcodes were introduced in two successive PCR steps. TCR alpha and beta cDNA libraries were sequenced on the Illumina HiSeq platform with custom primers. From the authors' description of their analysis: MiGEC was used to process raw reads and extract unique molecular identifiers, and MiXCR was used to find CDR3 positions. Recombination models were inferred per individual with the repgenHMM and IGoR tools using an EM algorithm. The analysis of shared clonotypes was done with the tcR package in R, with sharing normalized by the product of cloneset sizes. Out-of-frame nonproductive sequences were analyzed to study raw recombination free of thymic and clonal selection effects. TCRdb handled the public reads itself, with Q25 trimming in fastp and clone calling in MiXCR, and kept productive beta chains. Records with the same CDR3 protein are collapsed into one entry carrying the most frequent genes and DNA. The V and J calls, along with clone size, are taken from TCRdb and not from the paper's own processing. The sample records 1.5 million or so distinct CDR3 sequences, around a third of which are singletons. Jointly, the top ten make up 0.25% to 0.3% of the sample.

What the authors observed across the whole study: Invariant T cells such as MAIT and iNKT could partly confound zero-insertion analyses, though diverse VJ usage argued against this for most clonotypes. Abundant cord blood beta clonotypes carried fewer insertions; young adult naive repertoires showed a weaker similar trend, while memory repertoires showed none. A weaker excess of twin sharing was found in beta out-of-frame sequences because the signal-to-noise ratio was lowered by fewer shared sequences. Out-of-frame TCR alpha sharing in monozygotic twins was systematically underestimated by recombination models, whereas sharing between unrelated individuals was in agreement with the recombination models. Because the same donors could not be followed over many years, the conclusions relied on cross-sectional statistical analysis. Out-of-frame TCR alpha sequences shared between twins showed an excess of low generation-probability sequences compared with coincidental sharing between unrelated individuals.

Every donor was a healthy Caucasian. The origin of this receptor is a newborn girl in good health. The sample was cord blood. The sequence is built from TRBV20-1 and TRBJ2-7; 8 junctional bases match TRBD2. The DNA sequence reads TGCAGTGCTAGAGACGGGGGGGGACTCGCCCTTTACGAGCAGTACTTC. This yields the protein CSARDGGGLALYEQYF.